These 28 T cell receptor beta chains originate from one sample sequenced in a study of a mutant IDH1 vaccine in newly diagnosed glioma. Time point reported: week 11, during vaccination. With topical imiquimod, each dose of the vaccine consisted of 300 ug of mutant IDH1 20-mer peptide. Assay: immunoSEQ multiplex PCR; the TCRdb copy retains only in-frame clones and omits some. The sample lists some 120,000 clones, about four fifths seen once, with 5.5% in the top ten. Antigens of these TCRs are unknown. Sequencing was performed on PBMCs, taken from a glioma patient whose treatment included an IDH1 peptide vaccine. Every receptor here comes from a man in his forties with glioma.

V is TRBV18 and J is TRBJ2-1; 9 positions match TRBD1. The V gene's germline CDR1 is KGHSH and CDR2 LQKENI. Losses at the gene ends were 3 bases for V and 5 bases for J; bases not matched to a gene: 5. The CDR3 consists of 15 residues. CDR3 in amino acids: CASSPTGTGHNEQFF. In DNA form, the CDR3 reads TGTGCCAGCTCACCGACCGGGACAGGGCACAATGAGCAGTTCTTC. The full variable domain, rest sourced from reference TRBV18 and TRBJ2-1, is NAGVMQNPRHLVRRRGQEARLRCSPMKGHSHVYWYRQLPEEGLKFMVYLQKENIIDESGMPKERFSAEFPKEGPSILRIQQVVRGDSAAYFCASSPTGTGHNEQFFGPGTRLTVL.

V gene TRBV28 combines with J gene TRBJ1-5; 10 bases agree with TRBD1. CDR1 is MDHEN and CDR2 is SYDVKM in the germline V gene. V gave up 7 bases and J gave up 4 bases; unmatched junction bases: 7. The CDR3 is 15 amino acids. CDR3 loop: CASNPRTGGNQPQHF. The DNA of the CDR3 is TGTGCCAGCAACCCTCGGACAGGGGGGAATCAGCCCCAGCATTTT.

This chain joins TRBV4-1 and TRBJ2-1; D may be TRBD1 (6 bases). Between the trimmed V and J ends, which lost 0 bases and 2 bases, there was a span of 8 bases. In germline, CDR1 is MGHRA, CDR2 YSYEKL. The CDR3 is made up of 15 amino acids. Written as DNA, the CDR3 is TGCGCCAGCAGCCAAGATTCAGGGGCCTACAATGAGCAGTTCTTC. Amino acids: CASSQDSGAYNEQFF.

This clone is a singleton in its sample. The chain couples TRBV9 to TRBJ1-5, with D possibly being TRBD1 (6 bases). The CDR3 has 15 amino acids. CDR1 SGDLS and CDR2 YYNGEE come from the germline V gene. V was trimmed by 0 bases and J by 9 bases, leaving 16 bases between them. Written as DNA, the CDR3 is TGTGCCAGCAGCGTAGCGGACAGTCCTTCTGGGCCCCAGCATTTT. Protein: CASSVADSPSGPQHF.

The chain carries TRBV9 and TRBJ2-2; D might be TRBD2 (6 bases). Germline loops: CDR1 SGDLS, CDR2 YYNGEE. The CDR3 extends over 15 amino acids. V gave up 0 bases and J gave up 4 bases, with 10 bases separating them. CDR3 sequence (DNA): TGTGCCAGCAGCGTAGCCGGGACTGGCACCGGGGAGCTGTTTTTT. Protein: CASSVAGTGTGELFF.

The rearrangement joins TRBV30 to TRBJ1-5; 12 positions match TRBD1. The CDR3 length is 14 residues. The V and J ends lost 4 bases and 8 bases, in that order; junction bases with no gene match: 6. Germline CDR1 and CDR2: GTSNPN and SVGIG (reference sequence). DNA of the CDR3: TGTGCCTGGACCGGGACAGGGGGCTTGGAGCCCCAGCATTTT. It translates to CAWTGTGGLEPQHF.

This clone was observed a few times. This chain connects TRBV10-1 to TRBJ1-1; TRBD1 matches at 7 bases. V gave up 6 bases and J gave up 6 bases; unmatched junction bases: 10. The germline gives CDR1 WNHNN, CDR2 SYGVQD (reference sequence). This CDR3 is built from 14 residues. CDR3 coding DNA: TGCGCCAGCAGCCCCTCACAGGGGATCGCTGAAGCTTTCTTT. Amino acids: CASSPSQGIAEAFF.

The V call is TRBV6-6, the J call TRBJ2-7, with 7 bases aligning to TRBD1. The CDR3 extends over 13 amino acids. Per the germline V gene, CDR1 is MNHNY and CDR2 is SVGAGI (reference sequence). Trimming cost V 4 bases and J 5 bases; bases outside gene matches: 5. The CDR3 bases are TGTGCCAGCAGTTTTGACAGGGTGAACGAGCAGTACTTC. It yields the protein CASSFDRVNEQYF.

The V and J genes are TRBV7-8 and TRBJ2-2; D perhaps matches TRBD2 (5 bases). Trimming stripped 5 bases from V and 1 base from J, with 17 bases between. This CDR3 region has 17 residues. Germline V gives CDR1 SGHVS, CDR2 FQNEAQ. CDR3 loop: CASSRTGVGVNTGELFF. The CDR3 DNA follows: TGTGCCAGCAGCCGAACGGGTGTCGGGGTGAACACCGGGGAGCTGTTTTTT.

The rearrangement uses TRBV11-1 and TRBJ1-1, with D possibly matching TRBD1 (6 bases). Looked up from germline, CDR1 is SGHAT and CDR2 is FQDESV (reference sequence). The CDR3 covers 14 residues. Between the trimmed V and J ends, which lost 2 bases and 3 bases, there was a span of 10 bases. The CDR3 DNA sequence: TGTGCCAGCAGCTTATATGCAGGGGACACTGAAGCTTTCTTT. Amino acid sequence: CASSLYAGDTEAFF.

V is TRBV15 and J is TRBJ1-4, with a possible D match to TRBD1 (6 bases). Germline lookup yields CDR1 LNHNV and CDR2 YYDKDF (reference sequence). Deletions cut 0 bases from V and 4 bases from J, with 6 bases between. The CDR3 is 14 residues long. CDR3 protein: CATSRDRGNEKLFF. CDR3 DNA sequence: TGTGCCACCAGCAGAGACAGGGGTAATGAAAAACTGTTTTTT.

CDR3 loop: CASSQEQLAGVPDTQYF. The CDR3 DNA follows: TGTGCCAGCAGCCAAGAACAACTAGCGGGAGTCCCAGATACGCAGTATTTT. The chain couples TRBV4-2 to TRBJ2-3; 11 positions match TRBD2. The germline CDR1 and CDR2 sequences are LGHNA and YNFKEQ. V was clipped by 0 bases and J by 4 bases; unmatched bases: 6. CDR3 length equals 17 residues.

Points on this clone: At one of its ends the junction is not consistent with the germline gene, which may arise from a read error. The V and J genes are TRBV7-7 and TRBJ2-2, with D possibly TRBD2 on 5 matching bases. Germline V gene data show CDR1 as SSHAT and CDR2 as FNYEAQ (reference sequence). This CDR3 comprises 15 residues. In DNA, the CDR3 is TGTGCTAGCAGCCCCCATGGGCGAGGGTCCGGGGAGCTGTTTTTT. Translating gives CASSPHGRGSGELFF. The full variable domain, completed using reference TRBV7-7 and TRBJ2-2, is GAGVSQSPRYKVTKRGQDVTLRCDPISSHATLYWYQQALGQGPEFLTYFNYEAQPDKSGLPSDRFSAERPEGSISTLTIQRTEQRDSAMYRCASSPHGRGSGELFFGEGSRLTVL.

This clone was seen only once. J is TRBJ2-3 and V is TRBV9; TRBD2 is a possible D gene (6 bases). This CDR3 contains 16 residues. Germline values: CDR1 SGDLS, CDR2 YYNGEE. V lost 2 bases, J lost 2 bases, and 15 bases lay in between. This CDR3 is CASSVPSGPVTDTQYF. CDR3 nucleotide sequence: TGTGCCAGCAGCGTGCCGAGCGGGCCGGTCACAGATACGCAGTATTTT.

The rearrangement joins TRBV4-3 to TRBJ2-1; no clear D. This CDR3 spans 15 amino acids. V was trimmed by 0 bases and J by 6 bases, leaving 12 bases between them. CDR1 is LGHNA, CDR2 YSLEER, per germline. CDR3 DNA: TGCGCCAGCAGCCAAGATACCCTGGTACGCAATGAGCAGTTCTTC. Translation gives CASSQDTLVRNEQFF.

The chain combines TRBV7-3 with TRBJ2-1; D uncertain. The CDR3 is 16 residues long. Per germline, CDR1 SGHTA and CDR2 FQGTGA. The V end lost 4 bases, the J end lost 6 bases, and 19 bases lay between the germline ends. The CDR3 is CASSWRPFRPLNEQFF. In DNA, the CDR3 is TGTGCCAGCAGCTGGAGACCGTTTCGGCCTCTCAATGAGCAGTTCTTC. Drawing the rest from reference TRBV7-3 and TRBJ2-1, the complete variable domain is GAGVSQTPSNKVTEKGKYVELRCDPISGHTALYWYRQSLGQGPEFLIYFQGTGAADDSGLPNDRFFAVRPEGSVSTLKIQRTERGDSAVYLCASSWRPFRPLNEQFFGPGTRLTVL.

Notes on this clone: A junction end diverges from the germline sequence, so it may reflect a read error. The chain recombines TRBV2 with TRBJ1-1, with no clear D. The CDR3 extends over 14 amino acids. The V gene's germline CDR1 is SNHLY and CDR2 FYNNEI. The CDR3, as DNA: TGTGCCAGCAGGGAAGGAAGCACGCCCACTGAAGCTTTCTTT. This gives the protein CASREGSTPTEAFF.

The CDR3 DNA is TGTGCCAGCAGCCCCGGGGCGAGCTCCTACAATGAGCAGTTCTTC. Translation: CASSPGASSYNEQFF. The chain joins TRBV9 to TRBJ2-1, with D possibly called TRBD1 or TRBD2 (5 bases each). With 4 bases removed from V and 0 bases from J, the gap between germline ends came to 11 bases. The CDR3 runs to 15 residues. The germline V gene has CDR1 SGDLS and CDR2 YYNGEE.

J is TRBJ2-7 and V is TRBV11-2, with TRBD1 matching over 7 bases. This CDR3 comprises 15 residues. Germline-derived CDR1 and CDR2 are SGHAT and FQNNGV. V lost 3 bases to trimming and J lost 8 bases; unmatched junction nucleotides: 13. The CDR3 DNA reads TGTGCCAGCAGCTTTCTTTCGACAGGGCGAATTCAGCAGTACTTC. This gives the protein CASSFLSTGRIQQYF.

The DNA of the CDR3 is TGTGCCAGCAGCTTGGCTGGGGATCAGCCCCAGCATTTT. Protein product: CASSLAGDQPQHF. The rearrangement links TRBV5-4 to TRBJ1-5; D uncertain. CDR1 is SGHNT, CDR2 YYREEE, per germline (reference sequence). The V gene lost 0 bases and the J gene lost 5 bases, with 6 bases spanning the gap. This CDR3 spans 13 amino acids.

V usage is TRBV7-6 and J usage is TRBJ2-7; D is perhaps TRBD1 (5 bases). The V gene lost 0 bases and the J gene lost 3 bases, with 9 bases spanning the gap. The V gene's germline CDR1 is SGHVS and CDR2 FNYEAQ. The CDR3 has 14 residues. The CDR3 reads CASSLARQGYEQYF. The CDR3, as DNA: TGTGCCAGCAGCTTAGCACGGCAGGGCTACGAGCAGTACTTC.

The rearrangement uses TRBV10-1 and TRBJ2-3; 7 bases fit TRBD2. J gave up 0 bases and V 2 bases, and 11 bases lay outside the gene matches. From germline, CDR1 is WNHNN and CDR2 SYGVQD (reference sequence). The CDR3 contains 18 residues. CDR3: CASSETPLGGESTDTQYF. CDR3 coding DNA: TGCGCCAGCAGTGAGACCCCCCTTGGGGGGGAGAGCACAGATACGCAGTATTTT.

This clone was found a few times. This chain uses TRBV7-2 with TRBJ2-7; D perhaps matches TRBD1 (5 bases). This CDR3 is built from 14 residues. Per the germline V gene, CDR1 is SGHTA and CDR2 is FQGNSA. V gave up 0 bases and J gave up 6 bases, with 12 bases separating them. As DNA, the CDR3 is TGTGCCAGCAGCTTAGCAGGGGCCGGACGCGAGCAGTACTTC. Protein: CASSLAGAGREQYF. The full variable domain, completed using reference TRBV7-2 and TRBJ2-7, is GAGVSQSPSNKVTEKGKDVELRCDPISGHTALYWYRQSLGQGLEFLIYFQGNSAPDKSGLPSDRFSAERTGGSVSTLTIQRTQQEDSAVYLCASSLAGAGREQYFGPGTRLTVT.

CDR3 nucleotides: TGTGCCATCAGTGATTCAGCGGGAGGGCGAGATGAGCAGTTCTTC. It yields the protein CAISDSAGGRDEQFF. This chain connects TRBV10-3 to TRBJ2-1; 10 nucleotides agree with TRBD2. V was pared by 3 bases and J by 8 bases, with 7 bases of the junction left unmatched. The CDR3 runs 15 residues. The germline V gene has CDR1 ENHRY and CDR2 SYGVKD.

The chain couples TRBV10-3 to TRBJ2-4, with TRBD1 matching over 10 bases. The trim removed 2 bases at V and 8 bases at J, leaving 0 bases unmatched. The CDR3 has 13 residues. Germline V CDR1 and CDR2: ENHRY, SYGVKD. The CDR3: CAISEGQGDIQYF. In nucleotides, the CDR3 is TGTGCCATCAGTGAGGGACAGGGGGACATTCAGTACTTC.

The CDR3 DNA sequence: TGTGCCAGCAGTCGGGGCGGGAGACTGGATGAGACCCAGTACTTC. Protein sequence: CASSRGGRLDETQYF. The chain joins TRBV9 to TRBJ2-5; 7 bases align to TRBD2. V was clipped by 5 bases and J by 5 bases; unmatched bases: 12. Germline V gives CDR1 SGDLS, CDR2 YYNGEE. This CDR3 spans 15 amino acids.

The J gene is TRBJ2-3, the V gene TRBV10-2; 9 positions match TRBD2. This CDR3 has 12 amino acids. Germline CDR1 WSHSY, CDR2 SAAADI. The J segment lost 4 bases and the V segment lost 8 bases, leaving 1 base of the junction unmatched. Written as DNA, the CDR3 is TGCGCCAGCGGGACTAGCCCAGATACGCAGTATTTT. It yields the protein CASGTSPDTQYF.

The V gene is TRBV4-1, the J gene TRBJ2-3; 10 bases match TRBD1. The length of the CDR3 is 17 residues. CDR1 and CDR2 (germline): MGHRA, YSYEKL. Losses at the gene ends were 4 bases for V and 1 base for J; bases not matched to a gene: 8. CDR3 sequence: CASSPSRDRGGTDTQYF. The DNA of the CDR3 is TGCGCCAGCAGCCCGTCCCGGGACAGGGGCGGCACAGATACGCAGTATTTT.